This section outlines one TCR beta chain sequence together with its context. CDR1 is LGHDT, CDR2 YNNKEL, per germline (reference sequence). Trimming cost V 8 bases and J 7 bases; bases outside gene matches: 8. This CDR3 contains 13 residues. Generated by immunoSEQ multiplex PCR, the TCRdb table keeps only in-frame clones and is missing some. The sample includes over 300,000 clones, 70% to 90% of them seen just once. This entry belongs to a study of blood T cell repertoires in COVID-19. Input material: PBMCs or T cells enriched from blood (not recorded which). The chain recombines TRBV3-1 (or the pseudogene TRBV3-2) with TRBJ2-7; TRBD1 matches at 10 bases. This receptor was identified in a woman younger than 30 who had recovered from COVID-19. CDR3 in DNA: TGTGCCAGCTCCGGGACAGGGGTAGGGGAGCAGTACTTC. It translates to CASSGTGVGEQYF.